This TCR beta chain was found in a study of T cells in Graves' hyperthyroidism and ophthalmopathy. Study-wide background: At the time of initial diagnosis and before any treatment, peripheral blood was collected.

This clonotype was seen ten or more times. V lost 5 bases and J lost 5, with 15 bases in between. Germline CDR1 DFQATT, CDR2 SNEGSKA (reference sequence). The CDR3 extends over 13 amino acids. Patients between 18 and 65 years old had hyperthyroidism, newly diagnosed and lasting under 2 months. Thyroid ultrasound and orbital computed tomography, with clinical symptoms and serum thyroxine and TRAb, informed diagnoses. The CDR3 regions of TCR beta were amplified from RNA transcripts. First-round RT-PCR with HTBI primers amplified the TCR CDR3 region. Each CDR3 protein is one row after TCRdb ran MiXCR on the multiplex PCR reads. The sample holds some 720,000 distinct CDR3 sequences; about 17% are singletons and the top ten take 8.4%.

This receptor was taken from a man aged 18-30 years with Graves' hyperthyroidism. The sample comprised blood. The chain links TRBV20-1 to TRBJ2-5; weak D call: TRBD2 (5 bases). The DNA of the CDR3 is TGCAGTGCTCGGTCGGAGCCGGGGGAGACCCAGTACTTC. As protein: CSARSEPGETQYF.